This T cell receptor (beta chain) is drawn from a study of blood T cell repertoires in COVID-19. At the level of the study: Sources were T cells, B-cell-depleted T cells, or PBMCs; the material itself was cDNA or gDNA.

The CDR3 loop spans 15 amino acids. The germline gives CDR1 SGHRS, CDR2 YFSETQ. The V and J ends lost 4 bases and 2 bases, in that order; junction bases with no gene match: 4. Data came from immunoSEQ multiplex PCR; TCRdb stores just in-frame clones and leaves some out. The sample carries some 68,000 clones, around 83% recorded once. The specimen was peripheral blood. The chain joins TRBV5-1 to TRBJ1-3, with 9 nucleotides matching TRBD1. The clonotype was recovered from a man between 65 and 80 years old with acute or convalescent COVID-19. Written as DNA, the CDR3 is TGCGCCAGCAGCGTCGGACAGGGGCCTGGAAACACCATATATTTT. It yields the protein CASSVGQGPGNTIYF.